This T cell receptor (beta chain) was recorded in a study of shared clonotypes between healthy human individuals. Study outcomes and limitations: Generation of non-shared clonotypes was less probable than generation of clonotypes shared by all four donors. Sharing across four donors was seen in around 5% of naive CD4 clonotypes. Represented diversity, genetic and exposure-history alike, was limited by few donors. Incompleteness in sorted-subset sequencing, despite large depth, was shown by rarefaction.

The CDR3 is 11 residues long. Germline V CDR1 and CDR2: DFQATT, SNEGSKA (reference sequence). The V and J ends lost 6 bases and 0 bases respectively, with 2 bases between them. The table came from immunoSEQ multiplex PCR; TCRdb's copy has only in-frame clones and leaves some out. Of about 2.5 million clones listed, roughly 90% are singletons. Remarks on this clone: Its antigen remains unidentified. The identical CDR3 is also encoded by other nucleotide sequences in the sample.

The chain joins TRBV20-1 to TRBJ2-2; D gene ambiguous. The TCR originated in a man aged 18 to 30 in good health. Some clones in this sample may be carry-over from other donors' samples. Sequences were obtained from naive CD4+ T cells from PBMCs. Stated subset: CD45RA+ positively selected. The CDR3 is CSAANTGELFF. CDR3 nucleotides: TGCAGTGCGGCGAACACCGGGGAGCTGTTTTTT.